This T cell receptor (beta chain) was found in a study of Tregs in tolerant kidney transplant recipients. The germline V gene encodes CDR1 SGHAT and CDR2 FQNNGV. CDR3 size: 16 residues. The V and J ends lost 5 bases and 0 bases respectively, with 13 bases between them. The protocol was immunoSEQ multiplex PCR, while the TCRdb copy is restricted to in-frame clones and leaves out a portion. Here the sample spans some 110,000 clones, around 94% being singletons. Unstimulated regulatory T cells (CD4+CD25+CD127-), CD4+CD25- non-regulatory cells, CD4 and CD8 cells were FACS-sorted from thawed PBMCs. Study-wide points: This study did not directly address biological reproducibility. Findings come from small patient numbers and require larger validation. Expanding Tregs on activated donor B cells appeared to best identify donor-specific TCRbeta clones.

Concerning this clone: As yet, its antigen is unknown.

This receptor was identified in a human donor in good health. The V call is TRBV11-2, the J call TRBJ2-2; D is possibly TRBD1 (5 bases). Sequences were obtained from CD4+ T cells from blood. The CDR3 nucleotides are TGTGCCAGCAGCCCCCTTAGGGGTTCGAACACCGGGGAGCTGTTTTTT. This translates into CASSPLRGSNTGELFF.